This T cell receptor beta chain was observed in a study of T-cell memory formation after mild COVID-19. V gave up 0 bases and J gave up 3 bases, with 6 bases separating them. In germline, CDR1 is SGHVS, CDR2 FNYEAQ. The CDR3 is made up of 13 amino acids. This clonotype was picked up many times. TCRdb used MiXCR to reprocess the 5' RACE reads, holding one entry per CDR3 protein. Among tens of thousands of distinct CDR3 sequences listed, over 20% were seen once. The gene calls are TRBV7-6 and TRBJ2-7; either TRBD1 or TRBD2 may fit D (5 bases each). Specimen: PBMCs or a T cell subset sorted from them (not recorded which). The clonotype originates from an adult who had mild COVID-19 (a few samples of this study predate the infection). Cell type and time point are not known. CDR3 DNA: TGTGCCAGCAGCTTAGCGGGGGACTACGAGCAGTACTTC. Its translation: CASSLAGDYEQYF. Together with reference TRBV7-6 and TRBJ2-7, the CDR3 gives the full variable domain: GAGVSQSPRYKVTKRGQDVALRCDPISGHVSLYWYRQALGQGPEFLTYFNYEAQQDKSGLPNDRFSAERPEGSISTLTIQRTEQRDSAMYRCASSLAGDYEQYFGPGTRLTVT.